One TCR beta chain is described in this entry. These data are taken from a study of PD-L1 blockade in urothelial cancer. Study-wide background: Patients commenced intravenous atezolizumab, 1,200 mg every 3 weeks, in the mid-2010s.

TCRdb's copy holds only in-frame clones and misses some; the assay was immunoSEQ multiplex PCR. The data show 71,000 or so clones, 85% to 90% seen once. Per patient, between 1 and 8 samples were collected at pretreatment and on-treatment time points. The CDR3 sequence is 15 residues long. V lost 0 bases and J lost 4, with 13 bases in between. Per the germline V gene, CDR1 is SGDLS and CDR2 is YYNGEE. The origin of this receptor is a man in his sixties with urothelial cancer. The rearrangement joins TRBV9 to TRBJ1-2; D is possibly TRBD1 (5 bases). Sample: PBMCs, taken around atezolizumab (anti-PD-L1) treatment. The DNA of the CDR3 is TGTGCCAGCAGCGTAGAGGAGAGGGGAGGCTATGGCTACACCTTC. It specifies CASSVEERGGYGYTF.